Sequencing of this T cell receptor beta chain was carried out in a study of cytomegalovirus exposure and HLA in healthy donors. V lost 5 bases, J lost 3 bases, and 20 bases lay in between. Germline V gene lookup returns CDR1 MDHEN and CDR2 SYDVKM. The CDR3 covers 16 residues. PCR used 60 Vbeta primers and 13 Jbeta primers. Assay used: immunoSEQ multiplex PCR; TCRdb lists only in-frame clones, some missing. This table has more than 95,000 clones, 75% to 80% appearing once. The source of this sequence is a middle-aged woman in good health and CMV-seronegative. The genes are TRBV28 and TRBJ2-7; D might be TRBD1 (6 bases). The sequenced sample consisted of PBMCs. CDR3 in DNA: TGTGCCAGCAGTACTCCCAGGGGCCCCCTCTTCTACGAGCAGTACTTC. Translation: CASSTPRGPLFYEQYF.